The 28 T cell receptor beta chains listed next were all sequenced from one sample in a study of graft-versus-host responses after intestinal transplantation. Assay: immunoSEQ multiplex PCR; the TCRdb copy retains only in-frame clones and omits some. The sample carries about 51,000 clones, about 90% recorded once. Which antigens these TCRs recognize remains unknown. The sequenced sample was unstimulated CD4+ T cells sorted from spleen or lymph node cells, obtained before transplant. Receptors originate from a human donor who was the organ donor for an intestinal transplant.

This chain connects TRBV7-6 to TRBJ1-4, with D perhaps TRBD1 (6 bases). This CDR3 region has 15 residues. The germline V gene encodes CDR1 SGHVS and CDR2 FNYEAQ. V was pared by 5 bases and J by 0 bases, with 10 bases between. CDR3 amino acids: CASSPNRATNEKLFF. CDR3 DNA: TGTGCCAGCAGCCCCAACAGGGCAACTAATGAAAAACTGTTTTTT.

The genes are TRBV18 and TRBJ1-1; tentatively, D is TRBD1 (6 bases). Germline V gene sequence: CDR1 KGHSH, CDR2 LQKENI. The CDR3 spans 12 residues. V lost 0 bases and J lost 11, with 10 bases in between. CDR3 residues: CASSPPQGHAFF. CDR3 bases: TGTGCCAGCTCACCACCACAGGGCCACGCTTTCTTT.

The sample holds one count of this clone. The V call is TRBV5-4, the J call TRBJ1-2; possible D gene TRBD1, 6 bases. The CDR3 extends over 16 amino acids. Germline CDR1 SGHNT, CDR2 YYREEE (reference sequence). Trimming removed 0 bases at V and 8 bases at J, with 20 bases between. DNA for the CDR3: TGTGCCAGCAGCTTGGGGGGGTACACAGGGCCAAGGGGCTACACCTTC. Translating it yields CASSLGGYTGPRGYTF.

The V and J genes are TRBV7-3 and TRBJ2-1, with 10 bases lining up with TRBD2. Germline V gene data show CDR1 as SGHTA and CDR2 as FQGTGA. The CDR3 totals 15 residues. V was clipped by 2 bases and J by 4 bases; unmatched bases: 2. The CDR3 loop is CASSLRAGGYNEQFF. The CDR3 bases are TGTGCCAGCAGCTTACGAGCGGGAGGGTACAATGAGCAGTTCTTC.

The CDR3 loop is CASSSITGVLGNTIYF. CDR3 DNA sequence: TGTGCCAGCAGCTCGATTACAGGGGTCCTCGGAAACACCATATATTTT. The chain combines TRBV11-2 with TRBJ1-3, with 7 nucleotides matching TRBD1. Germline V gives CDR1 SGHAT, CDR2 FQNNGV. The CDR3 totals 16 residues. J lost 4 bases, V lost 4 bases, and 10 bases had no gene match. Variable domain in full (rest from reference TRBV11-2 and TRBJ1-3): EAGVAQSPRYKIIEKRQSVAFWCNPISGHATLYWYQQILGQGPKLLIQFQNNGVVDDSQLPKDRFSAERLKGVDSTLKIQPAKLEDSAVYLCASSSITGVLGNTIYFGEGSWLTVV.

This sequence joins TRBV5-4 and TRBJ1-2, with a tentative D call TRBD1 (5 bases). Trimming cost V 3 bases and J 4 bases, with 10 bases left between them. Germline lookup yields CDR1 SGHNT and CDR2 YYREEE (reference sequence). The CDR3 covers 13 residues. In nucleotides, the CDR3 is TGTGCCAGCAGCTCCGACAGATCCTATGGCTACACCTTC. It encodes CASSSDRSYGYTF.

In DNA, the CDR3 is TGTGCCAGCAGTCCTGACGTCAACCTAGGAAATGAGCAGTTCTTC. Translation: CASSPDVNLGNEQFF. This rearrangement joins TRBV2 to TRBJ2-1; D gene ambiguous. The germline gives CDR1 SNHLY, CDR2 FYNNEI. This CDR3 is built from 15 residues. V dropped 5 bases and J dropped 7 bases, with 18 bases sitting between them.

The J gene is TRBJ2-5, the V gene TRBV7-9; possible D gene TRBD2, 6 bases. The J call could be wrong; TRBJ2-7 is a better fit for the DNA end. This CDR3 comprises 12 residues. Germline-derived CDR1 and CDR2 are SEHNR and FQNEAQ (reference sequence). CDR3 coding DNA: TGTGCCAGCAGCACCGGGAGCTACGAGCAGTACTTC. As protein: CASSTGSYEQYF.

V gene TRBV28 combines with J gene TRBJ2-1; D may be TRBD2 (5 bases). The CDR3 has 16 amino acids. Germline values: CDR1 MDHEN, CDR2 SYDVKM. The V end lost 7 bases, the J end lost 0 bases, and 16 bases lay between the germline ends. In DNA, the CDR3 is TGTGCCAGCATCCTTGGGCGGGCGAGCTCCTACAATGAGCAGTTCTTC. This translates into CASILGRASSYNEQFF.

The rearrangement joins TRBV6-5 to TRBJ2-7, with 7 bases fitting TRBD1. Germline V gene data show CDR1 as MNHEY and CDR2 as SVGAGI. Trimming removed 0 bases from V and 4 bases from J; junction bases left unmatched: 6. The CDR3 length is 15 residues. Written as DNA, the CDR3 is TGTGCCAGCAGTTACTCGATGGGACAGATGTACGAGCAGTACTTC. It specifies CASSYSMGQMYEQYF.

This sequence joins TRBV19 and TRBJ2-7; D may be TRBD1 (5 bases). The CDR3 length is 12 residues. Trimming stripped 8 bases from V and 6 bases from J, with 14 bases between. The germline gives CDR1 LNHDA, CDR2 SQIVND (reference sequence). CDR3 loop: CASGDRGSEQYF. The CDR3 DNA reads TGTGCCAGTGGAGATAGGGGTTCCGAGCAGTACTTC. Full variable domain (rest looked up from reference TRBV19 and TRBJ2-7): DGGITQSPKYLFRKEGQNVTLSCEQNLNHDAMYWYRQDPGQGLRLIYYSQIVNDFQKGDIAEGYSVSREKKESFPLTVTSAQKNPTAFYLCASGDRGSEQYFGPGTRLTVT.

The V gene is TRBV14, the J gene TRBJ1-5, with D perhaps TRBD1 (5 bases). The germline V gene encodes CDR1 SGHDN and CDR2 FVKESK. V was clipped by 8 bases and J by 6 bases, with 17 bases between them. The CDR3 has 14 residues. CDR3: CASQSRQGGQPQHF. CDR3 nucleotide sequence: TGTGCCAGCCAGAGTCGGCAGGGAGGTCAGCCCCAGCATTTT.

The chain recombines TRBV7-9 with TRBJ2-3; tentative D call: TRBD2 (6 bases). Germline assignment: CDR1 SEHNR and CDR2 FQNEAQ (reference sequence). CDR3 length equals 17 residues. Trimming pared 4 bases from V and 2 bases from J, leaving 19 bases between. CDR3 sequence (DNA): TGTGCCAGCAGCTACACTCTAGCGCCCCGGGTCACAGATACGCAGTATTTT. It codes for CASSYTLAPRVTDTQYF.

DNA for the CDR3: TGTGCCAGCAGCCTAGCGGGAGGCCCGGGGAGCTCCTACGAGCAGTACTTC. This sequence encodes CASSLAGGPGSSYEQYF. The chain joins TRBV4-2 to TRBJ2-7, with 10 bases lining up with TRBD2. J lost 0 bases, V lost 4 bases, and 9 bases had no gene match. Germline CDR1 reads LGHNA; CDR2 reads YNFKEQ. The CDR3 runs 17 residues.

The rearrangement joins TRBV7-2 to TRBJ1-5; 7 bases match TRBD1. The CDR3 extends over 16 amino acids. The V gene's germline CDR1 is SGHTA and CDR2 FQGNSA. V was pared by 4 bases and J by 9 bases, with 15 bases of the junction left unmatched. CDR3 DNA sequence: TGTGCCAGCAGCTCCCAGGGGGGAGTCGGGGTATGGCCCCAGCATTTT. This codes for CASSSQGGVGVWPQHF.

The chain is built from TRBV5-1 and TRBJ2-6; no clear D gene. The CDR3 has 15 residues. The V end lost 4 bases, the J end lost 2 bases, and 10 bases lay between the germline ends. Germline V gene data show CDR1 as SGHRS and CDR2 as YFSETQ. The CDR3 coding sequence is TGCGCCAGCAGCCCCGACTTCCCTGGGGCCAACGTCCTGACTTTC. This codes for CASSPDFPGANVLTF.

The CDR3 sequence: CASSRNRGIYEQYF. DNA for the CDR3: TGTGCCAGCAGCCGGAATCGGGGGATCTACGAGCAGTACTTC. The J gene is TRBJ2-7, the V gene TRBV14; D is perhaps TRBD2 (6 bases). CDR3 length: 14 amino acids. Trimming shortened V by 4 bases and J by 3 bases, and 13 bases separated the two germline ends. From germline, CDR1 is SGHDN and CDR2 FVKESK.

The CDR3 is CASSYRTKAGDGTQYF. CDR3 bases: TGTGCCAGCAGTTACCGCACCAAAGCGGGGGATGGGACCCAGTACTTC. V is TRBV6-5 and J is TRBJ2-5; TRBD2 agrees at 8 bases. The ends lost 2 bases at V and 7 bases at J; junction bases unmatched: 12. Germline values: CDR1 MNHEY, CDR2 SVGAGI. The CDR3 is 16 amino acids.

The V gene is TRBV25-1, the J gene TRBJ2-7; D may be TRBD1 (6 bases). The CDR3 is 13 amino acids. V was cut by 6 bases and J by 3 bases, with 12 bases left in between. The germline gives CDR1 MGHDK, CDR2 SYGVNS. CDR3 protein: CASSGTPNYEQYF. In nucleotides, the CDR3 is TGTGCCAGCAGCGGGACACCTAACTACGAGCAGTACTTC.

CDR3 region: CASSQDHRGRLTDTQYF. The CDR3 coding sequence is TGCGCCAGCAGCCAAGATCATAGGGGCCGACTCACAGATACGCAGTATTTT. The chain joins TRBV4-1 to TRBJ2-3, with D maybe TRBD1 (5 bases). V was trimmed by 0 bases and J by 2 bases, leaving 15 bases between them. The CDR3 extends over 17 amino acids. Germline-derived CDR1 and CDR2 are MGHRA and YSYEKL.

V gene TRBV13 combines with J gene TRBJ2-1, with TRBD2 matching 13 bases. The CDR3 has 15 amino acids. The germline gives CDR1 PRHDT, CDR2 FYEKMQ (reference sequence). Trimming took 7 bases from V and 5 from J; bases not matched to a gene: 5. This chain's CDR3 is CASTGTSGKNNEQFF. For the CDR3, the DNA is TGTGCCAGCACCGGGACTAGCGGGAAAAACAATGAGCAGTTCTTC.

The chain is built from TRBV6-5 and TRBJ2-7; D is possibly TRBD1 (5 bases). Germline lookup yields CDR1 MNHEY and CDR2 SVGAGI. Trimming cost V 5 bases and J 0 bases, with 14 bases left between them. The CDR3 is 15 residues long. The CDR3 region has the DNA TGTGCCAGCAGTAACACAGGTCCCCTCTCCTACGAGCAGTACTTC. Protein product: CASSNTGPLSYEQYF.

DNA of the CDR3: TGTGCCAGCAGTTTAAGGGTGGGAGCAAGGACCTACGAGCAGTACTTC. Amino acids: CASSLRVGARTYEQYF. The rearrangement uses TRBV27 and TRBJ2-7; a weak D match, TRBD2 (5 bases). V lost 2 bases to trimming and J lost 2 bases, with 16 bases between them. The CDR3 is made up of 16 amino acids. Germline values: CDR1 MNHEY, CDR2 SMNVEV (reference sequence).

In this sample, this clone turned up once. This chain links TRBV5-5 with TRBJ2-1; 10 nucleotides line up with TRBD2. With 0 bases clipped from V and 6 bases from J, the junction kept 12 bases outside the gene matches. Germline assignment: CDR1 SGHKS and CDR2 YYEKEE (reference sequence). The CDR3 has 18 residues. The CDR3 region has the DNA TGTGCCAGCAGCTTGGCGGCTAGCGGGAGCCCCGGGGCCAATGAGCAGTTCTTC. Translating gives CASSLAASGSPGANEQFF.

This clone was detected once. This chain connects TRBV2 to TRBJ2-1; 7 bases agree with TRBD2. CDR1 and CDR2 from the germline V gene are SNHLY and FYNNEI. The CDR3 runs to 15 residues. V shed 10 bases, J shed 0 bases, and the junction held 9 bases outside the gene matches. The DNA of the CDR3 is TGTGCCACCTCATCGGGGGACTACTCCTACAATGAGCAGTTCTTC. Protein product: CATSSGDYSYNEQFF.

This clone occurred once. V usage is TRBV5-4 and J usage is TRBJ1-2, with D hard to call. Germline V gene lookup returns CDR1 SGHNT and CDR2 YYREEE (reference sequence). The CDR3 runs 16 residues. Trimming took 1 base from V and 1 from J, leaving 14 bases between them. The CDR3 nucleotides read TGTGCCAGCAGCTTGCGGGGAACTAGTGGTAACTATGGCTACACCTTC. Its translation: CASSLRGTSGNYGYTF.

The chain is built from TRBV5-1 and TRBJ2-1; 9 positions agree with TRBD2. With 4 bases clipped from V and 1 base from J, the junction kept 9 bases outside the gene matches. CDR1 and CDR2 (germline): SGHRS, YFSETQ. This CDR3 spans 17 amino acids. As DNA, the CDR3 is TGCGCCAGCAGCGCGATAACTAGCGGGCTGTCCTACAATGAGCAGTTCTTC. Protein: CASSAITSGLSYNEQFF. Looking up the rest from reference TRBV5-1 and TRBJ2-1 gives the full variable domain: KAGVTQTPRYLIKTRGQQVTLSCSPISGHRSVSWYQQTPGQGLQFLFEYFSETQRNKGNFPGRFSGRQFSNSRSEMNVSTLELGDSALYLCASSAITSGLSYNEQFFGPGTRLTVL.

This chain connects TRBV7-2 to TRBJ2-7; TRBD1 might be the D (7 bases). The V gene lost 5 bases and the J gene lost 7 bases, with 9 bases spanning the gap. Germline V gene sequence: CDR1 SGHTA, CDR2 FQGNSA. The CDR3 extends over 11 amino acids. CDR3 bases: TGTGCCAGCAGCCCAGGGGGGGAGCAGTACTTC. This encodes CASSPGGEQYF. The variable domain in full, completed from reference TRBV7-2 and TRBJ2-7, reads GAGVSQSPSNKVTEKGKDVELRCDPISGHTALYWYRQSLGQGLEFLIYFQGNSAPDKSGLPSDRFSAERTGGSVSTLTIQRTQQEDSAVYLCASSPGGEQYFGPGTRLTVT.